Listed here are 14 T cell receptor beta chains from one sample, sequenced in a study of blood T cell repertoires in COVID-19. Sequenced by immunoSEQ multiplex PCR; TCRdb stores in-frame clones only, minus some. The repertoire holds over 200,000 clones, over 80% seen once, with less than 3.5% in the top ten. Sequencing was done on a sample of peripheral blood. Every receptor here comes from a young man with COVID-19, enrolled during active disease.

The sample holds many counts of this clone. The V gene is TRBV7-9, the J gene TRBJ1-1, with TRBD1 matching 11 bases. Germline V lookup: CDR1 SEHNR, CDR2 FQNEAQ (reference sequence). The V gene end was trimmed by 5 bases and the J gene end by 5 bases; junction bases not matched to a gene: 4. This CDR3 has 14 amino acids. The CDR3 loop is CASSVGQGETEAFF. CDR3 bases: TGTGCCAGCAGCGTGGGACAGGGGGAGACTGAAGCTTTCTTT.

This chain joins TRBV9 and TRBJ1-1; TRBD1 might be the D (6 bases). The V gene's germline CDR1 is SGDLS and CDR2 YYNGEE. V dropped 4 bases and J dropped 5 bases, with 21 bases sitting between them. The CDR3 is made up of 16 amino acids. CDR3 DNA sequence: TGTGCCAGCAGCCACCCGACGGGGAGGGGACAAACTGAAGCTTTCTTT. Protein: CASSHPTGRGQTEAFF.

The chain links TRBV4-2 to TRBJ2-2; D unresolved. The CDR3 runs to 16 residues. Deletions cut 0 bases from V and 0 bases from J, with 8 bases between. Germline loops: CDR1 LGHNA, CDR2 YNFKEQ. The DNA of the CDR3 is TGTGCCAGCAGCCAAGAGTCCAGGTCGAACACCGGGGAGCTGTTTTTT. It translates to CASSQESRSNTGELFF.

This chain links TRBV19 with TRBJ2-1, with 8 bases fitting TRBD2. Germline assignment: CDR1 LNHDA and CDR2 SQIVND (reference sequence). The CDR3 contains 15 residues. Trimming cost V 3 bases and J 8 bases; bases outside gene matches: 9. CDR3 protein: CASSMRRGALDEQFF. CDR3 nucleotides: TGTGCCAGTAGTATGAGGCGGGGGGCCCTCGATGAGCAGTTCTTC.

In DNA, the CDR3 is TGTGCCAGCAGCTTTTCTTACAAGAACACCGGGGAGCTGTTTTTT. Amino acid sequence: CASSFSYKNTGELFF. The chain has TRBV7-9 and TRBJ2-2; D gene uncertain. Germline V gene sequence: CDR1 SEHNR, CDR2 FQNEAQ (reference sequence). This CDR3 is built from 15 residues. Trimming removed 3 bases from V and 1 base from J, with 9 bases in between.

This clone occurred a few times. The chain recombines TRBV7-3 with TRBJ2-7; 8 bases fit TRBD1. The germline V gene encodes CDR1 SGHTA and CDR2 FQGTGA. The CDR3 spans 14 residues. V shed 5 bases and J 5 bases; nucleotides not matched to a gene: 8. In DNA form, the CDR3 reads TGTGCCAGCAGCCCGGGACAGGTCTCGGACGAGCAGTACTTC. Amino acids: CASSPGQVSDEQYF.

The gene calls are TRBV6-2 or TRBV6-3 and TRBJ2-7; D remains ambiguous. Trimming removed 3 bases from V and 3 bases from J, with 9 bases in between. Germline V gene lookup returns CDR1 MNHEY and CDR2 SVGEGT. The CDR3 is made up of 13 amino acids. Written as DNA, the CDR3 is TGTGCCAGCAGTTATAGTGAAAGCTACGAGCAGTACTTC. Translation: CASSYSESYEQYF.

This clone has only one observation. The chain employs TRBV29-1 and TRBJ2-7; 10 nucleotides align to TRBD1. Looked up from germline, CDR1 is SQVTM and CDR2 is ANQGSEA. Trimming took 7 bases from V and 6 from J; bases not matched to a gene: 6. The CDR3 is 12 residues long. The CDR3 sequence is CSAGTGDREQYF. As DNA, the CDR3 is TGCAGCGCAGGGACAGGGGACCGCGAGCAGTACTTC.

This sequence joins TRBV5-4 and TRBJ1-6, with 7 bases aligning to TRBD1. The CDR3 loop spans 13 amino acids. The germline CDR1 and CDR2 sequences are SGHNT and YYREEE (reference sequence). The trim removed 2 bases at V and 14 bases at J, leaving 7 bases unmatched. CDR3 DNA: TGTGCCAGCAGCTTATGGACAGGTCAATCCCTCCACTTT. Amino acids: CASSLWTGQSLHF.

The table lists this clone with a count of one. This chain connects TRBV6-2 or TRBV6-3 to TRBJ1-5, with D uncertain. The V gene lost 0 bases and the J gene lost 6 bases, with 12 bases spanning the gap. Per germline, CDR1 MNHEY and CDR2 SVGEGT. This CDR3 region has 15 residues. CDR3 in amino acids: CASSYSEMSVQPQHF. In DNA, the CDR3 is TGTGCCAGCAGTTACTCCGAAATGAGCGTTCAGCCCCAGCATTTT.

This chain connects TRBV4-2 to TRBJ2-1; TRBD2 aligns across 10 bases. With 0 bases clipped from V and 0 bases from J, the junction kept 11 bases outside the gene matches. CDR1 LGHNA and CDR2 YNFKEQ come from the germline V gene. CDR3 size: 20 residues. The CDR3 spells CASSQDPTAGGPSSYNEQFF. As DNA, the CDR3 is TGTGCCAGCAGCCAAGATCCAACAGCGGGGGGGCCCAGCTCCTACAATGAGCAGTTCTTC.

This clone occurred a few times. The rearrangement uses TRBV2 and TRBJ1-1; the D is unclear. In germline, CDR1 is SNHLY, CDR2 FYNNEI. This CDR3 region has 13 residues. Trimming left V 5 bases short and J 0 bases short, with 7 bases between. In DNA, the CDR3 is TGTGCCAGCAGTTCCAGGATGAACACTGAAGCTTTCTTT. Its protein is CASSSRMNTEAFF.

V gene TRBV12-3 or TRBV12-4 combines with J gene TRBJ2-7; tentative D call: TRBD1 (5 bases). V was cut by 1 base and J by 5 bases, with 9 bases left in between. The CDR3 is 13 residues long. CDR3: CASSLGREHEQYF. DNA of the CDR3: TGTGCCAGCAGTTTAGGCAGGGAACACGAGCAGTACTTC.

The CDR3 spells CASSPQGQGNEQFF. The DNA of the CDR3 is TGTGCCAGTAGTCCCCAAGGACAGGGGAATGAGCAGTTCTTC. V gene TRBV19 combines with J gene TRBJ2-1; 9 nucleotides line up with TRBD1. Trimming cost V 5 bases and J 7 bases; bases outside gene matches: 6. The CDR3 runs 14 residues. Germline CDR1 LNHDA, CDR2 SQIVND (reference sequence).